This paragraph covers one T cell receptor beta chain sequence. Generated by immunoSEQ multiplex PCR, the TCRdb table keeps only in-frame clones and is missing some. The sample holds approximately 200,000 clones; about 80% are singletons and the top ten take just under 7.5%. The data stem from a study of blood T cell repertoires in COVID-19. At the level of the study: T cells, B-cell-depleted T cells, or PBMCs supplied cDNA or gDNA.

The CDR3 runs 15 residues. Looked up from germline, CDR1 is SEHNR and CDR2 is FQNEAQ (reference sequence). With 2 bases removed from V and 6 bases from J, the gap between germline ends came to 13 bases. This sequence originates from a woman in her fifties or sixties with acute or convalescent COVID-19. The material sequenced was peripheral blood. V gene TRBV7-9 combines with J gene TRBJ2-2; no clear D. The CDR3 sequence is CASSLRQVSSGELFF. CDR3 in DNA: TGTGCCAGCAGCTTAAGGCAGGTTAGTTCCGGGGAGCTGTTTTTT.